This TCR beta chain was captured by sequencing in a study of healthy donors' naive CD4 and CD8 T cells. Looking at the study overall: TCR alpha primers covered all functional IMGT alpha gene variants.

V lost 6 bases, J lost 1 base, and 15 bases lay in between. CDR3 length equals 15 residues. The V gene's germline CDR1 is MNHEY and CDR2 SMNVEV (reference sequence). Study-level points and caveats: CDR3 charge plus V and J genes appeared to account for about 13% of CD4/CD8 variance. Reportedly, most V and J gene segments showed naive CD4+ versus CD8+ bias.

To note about this clonotype: Its target is unknown.

Starting from 500 ng of total RNA, TCR libraries were made with linear amplification. In the original processing: Four to six healthy donors contributed about 80,000 sequenced TCR alpha transcripts. Using its own MiXCR run on the reads, TCRdb lists one record per CDR3 protein. The V and J calls reflect TCRdb's pipeline rather than the authors' work. The profile covers about 180,000 distinct CDR3 sequences, with 65% to 75% appearing a single time and around 2% taken by the ten largest. This TCR came from a pool of human donors in good health; the sample pools cells from several healthy donors. Material for sequencing was naive CD4+ and CD8+ T cells sorted from blood, pooled from several donors. J is TRBJ1-1 and V is TRBV27; no reliable D call. The CDR3 loop reads CASRSGPGGNTEAFF. CDR3 nucleotides: TGTGCCAGCAGGAGCGGACCCGGCGGGAACACTGAAGCTTTCTTT.